The following is a T cell receptor beta chain sequence with its context. Its specificity is unknown. The data stem from a study of blood T cells in healthy people across ages. Next came a second PCR, run for 7 to 11 cycles, which used a sample-barcoded 5' primer along with a J-beta primer mix. Using its own MiXCR run on the 5' RACE reads, TCRdb lists one record per CDR3 protein. Of about 590,000 distinct CDR3 sequences in the sample, about 30% are singletons; the top ten hold roughly 14%. Every participating donor contributed roughly 9.6 milliliters of peripheral blood through a draw. This CDR3 has 14 residues. Trimming took 4 bases from V and 8 from J, leaving 17 bases between them. Study-wide results and limits: It was the long-lived donors that had more naive CD4+ cells and higher diversity than aged donors.

The sample consisted of blood. This TCR came from a woman aged 80 or over in good health. This chain links TRBV12-3 or TRBV12-4 with TRBJ1-2; no clear D. CDR3 sequence reads: CASSSPGEVKGYTF. The CDR3 DNA reads as TGTGCCAGCAGTTCCCCCGGGGAGGTAAAGGGCTACACCTTC.